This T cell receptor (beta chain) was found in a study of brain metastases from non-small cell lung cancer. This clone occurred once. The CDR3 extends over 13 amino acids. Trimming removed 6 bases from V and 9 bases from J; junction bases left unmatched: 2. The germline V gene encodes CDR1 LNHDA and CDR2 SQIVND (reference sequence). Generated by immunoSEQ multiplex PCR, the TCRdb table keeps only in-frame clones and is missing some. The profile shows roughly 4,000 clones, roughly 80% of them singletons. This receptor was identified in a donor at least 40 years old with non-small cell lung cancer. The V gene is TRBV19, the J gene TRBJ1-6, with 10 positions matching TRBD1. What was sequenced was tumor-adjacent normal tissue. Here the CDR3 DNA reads TGTGCCAGTAGCCGGGACAGGGGTTCACCCCTCCACTTT. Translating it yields CASSRDRGSPLHF.